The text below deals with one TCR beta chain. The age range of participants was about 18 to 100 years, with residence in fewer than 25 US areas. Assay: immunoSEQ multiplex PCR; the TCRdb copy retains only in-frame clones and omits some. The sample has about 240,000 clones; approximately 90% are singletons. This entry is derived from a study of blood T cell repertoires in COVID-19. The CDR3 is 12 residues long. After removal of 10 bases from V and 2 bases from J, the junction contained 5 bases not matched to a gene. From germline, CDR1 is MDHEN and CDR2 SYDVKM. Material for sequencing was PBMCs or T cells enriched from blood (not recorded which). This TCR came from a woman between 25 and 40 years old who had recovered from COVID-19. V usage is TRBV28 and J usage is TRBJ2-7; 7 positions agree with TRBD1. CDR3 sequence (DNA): TGTGCCACCCGACAGGGTACCTACGAGCAGTACTTC. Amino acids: CATRQGTYEQYF.